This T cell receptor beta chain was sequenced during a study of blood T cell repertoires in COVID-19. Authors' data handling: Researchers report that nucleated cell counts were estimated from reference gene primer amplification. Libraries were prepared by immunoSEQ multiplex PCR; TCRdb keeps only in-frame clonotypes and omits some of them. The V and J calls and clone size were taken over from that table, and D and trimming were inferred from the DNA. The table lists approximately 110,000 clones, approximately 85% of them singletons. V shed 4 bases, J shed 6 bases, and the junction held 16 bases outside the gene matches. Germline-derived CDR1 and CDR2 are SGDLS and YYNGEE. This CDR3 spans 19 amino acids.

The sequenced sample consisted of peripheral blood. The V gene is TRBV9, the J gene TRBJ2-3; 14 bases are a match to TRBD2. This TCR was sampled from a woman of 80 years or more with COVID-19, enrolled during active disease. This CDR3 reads CASSHGTSGSRSVRDTQYF. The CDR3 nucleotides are TGTGCCAGCAGCCACGGGACTAGCGGGAGCCGGTCGGTCCGGGATACGCAGTATTTT.